A selection of T cell receptor beta chains follows, all from one sample in a study of cytomegalovirus exposure and HLA in healthy donors. Measured with immunoSEQ multiplex PCR; TCRdb has only the in-frame clones, and not every one. The table shows 60,000 to 80,000 clones, with less than 85% occurring only once. The specimen was PBMCs. The origin of the receptors is a woman in her twenties or thirties in good health and CMV-seronegative. CDR3s leave out the opening cysteine and the closing phenylalanine or tryptophan.

v_gene	CDR3aa
TRBV19	ASSPGGDYGYT
TRBV28	ASSSRRSRLYNEQF
TRBV28	ASSEGTGVTDTQY
TRBV18	ASSSTNSGANQPQH
TRBV28	ASSLYRGRTRDGNEQF
TRBV28	ASRKRGNYGYT
TRBV15	ATSPIGPGDYGYT
TRBV7-2	ASSLVGRSYGYT
TRBV4-1	ASSQEDAGRYNEQF
TRBV27	ASSQGAYQPQH
TRBV5-1	ASSLWTGDYEQY
TRBV6-4	ASSETRDTEAF
TRBV25-1	ASSGWPEGGESEAF